A selection of T cell receptor beta chains follows, all from one sample in a study of blood T cell repertoires in COVID-19. The method was immunoSEQ multiplex PCR; TCRdb's version includes in-frame clones alone and lacks a portion of them. The data show roughly 30,000 clones, around 85% seen once. What was sequenced was peripheral blood. These receptor sequences come from a human donor with acute or convalescent COVID-19. The donor label of this sample is uncertain. Both conserved end residues are part of each CDR3. Fields, in order: clone size, V gene, J gene, D gene, CDR3 protein, CDR3 DNA. The D gene is left open where the match is weak. For some rows the clone size is stated as once, few or many, or as a class when expanded; others skip it.

few	TRBV10-3	TRBJ2-1	-	CAISESGSSYNEQFF	TGTGCCATCAGTGAGTCTGGCTCCTCCTACAATGAGCAGTTCTTC
once	TRBV5-8	TRBJ2-1	TRBD2	CASSLGLADYNEQFF	TGTGCCAGCAGCTTGGGACTAGCGGATTACAATGAGCAGTTCTTC
-	TRBV2	TRBJ2-1	TRBD2	CASSVGGGSYNEQFF	TGTGCCAGCAGTGTGGGGGGGGGCTCCTACAATGAGCAGTTCTTC
-	TRBV5-3	TRBJ1-1	-	CARSRDTNTEAFF	TGTGCCAGAAGCAGGGACACGAACACTGAAGCTTTCTTT
-	TRBV4-1	TRBJ1-2	-	CASSHQGVRERSNYGYTF	TGCGCCAGCAGCCATCAGGGCGTTCGAGAGAGGTCTAACTATGGCTACACCTTC
-	TRBV6-2/TRBV6-3	TRBJ2-7	TRBD1	CASSYPDRAAEQYF	TGTGCCAGCAGTTACCCGGACAGGGCCGCCGAGCAGTACTTC
-	TRBV29-1	TRBJ2-7	-	CSVETGGYEQYF	TGCAGCGTAGAGACAGGAGGCTACGAGCAGTACTTC
once	TRBV20-1	TRBJ1-2	-	CSASPRGGYTF	TGCAGTGCTAGCCCGCGCGGGGGCTACACCTTC
few	TRBV4-1	TRBJ1-1	-	CASSQGTANEAFF	TGCGCCAGCAGCCAAGGGACAGCGAATGAAGCTTTCTTT
-	TRBV5-1	TRBJ1-4	-	CASSPLGGTGREKLFF	TGCGCCAGCAGCCCCCTCGGAGGGACGGGACGTGAAAAACTGTTTTTT
-	TRBV7-2	TRBJ2-2	TRBD2	CASSSAGLAANTGELFF	TGTGCCAGCAGCTCAGCCGGACTAGCGGCGAACACCGGGGAGCTGTTTTTT
-	TRBV19	TRBJ2-2	-	CASSLNFGVTNTGELFF	TGTGCCAGTAGTCTCAACTTCGGGGTAACGAACACCGGGGAGCTGTTTTTT
-	TRBV7-2	TRBJ2-2	-	CASSLVGGTLNTGELFF	TGTGCCAGCAGCTTAGTTGGGGGGACCTTGAACACCGGGGAGCTGTTTTTT
-	TRBV7-3	TRBJ1-2	-	CASSPDGNYGYTF	TGTGCCAGCAGCCCAGATGGTAACTATGGCTACACCTTC
-	TRBV6-2/TRBV6-3	TRBJ1-2	TRBD1	CASSFLKGAQGYTF	TGTGCCAGCAGCTTCTTAAAGGGGGCGCAAGGCTACACCTTC
-	TRBV9	TRBJ2-7	-	CASSVEAGSAYEQYF	TGTGCCAGCAGCGTAGAAGCCGGGAGCGCCTACGAGCAGTACTTC
-	TRBV19	TRBJ2-3	TRBD1	CASSMRTGRADTQYF	TGTGCCAGTAGTATGCGGACAGGGCGCGCAGATACGCAGTATTTT
-	TRBV7-2	TRBJ2-1	TRBD1	CASSGTGGYEQFF	TGTGCCAGCAGCGGGACAGGGGGTTATGAGCAGTTCTTC
-	TRBV4-1	TRBJ1-5	-	CASSQDSEQPQHF	TGCGCCAGCAGCCAAGATTCGGAGCAGCCCCAGCATTTT
-	TRBV9	TRBJ1-5	TRBD1	CASSVKDRGRPNQPQHF	TGTGCCAGCAGCGTAAAGGACAGGGGGCGACCCAATCAGCCCCAGCATTTT
-	TRBV6-1	TRBJ1-4	-	CASSEKRSRREKLFF	TGTGCCAGCAGTGAAAAAAGGAGTAGGAGGGAAAAACTGTTTTTT
-	TRBV18	TRBJ1-1	TRBD1	CASSVRTGGLMNTEAFF	TGTGCCAGCTCAGTACGGACAGGGGGGTTGATGAACACTGAAGCTTTCTTT
-	TRBV30	TRBJ1-5	-	CAWSVGIRRNQPQHF	TGTGCCTGGAGTGTGGGGATCCGGAGGAATCAGCCCCAGCATTTT
once	TRBV28	TRBJ1-3	-	CASRGDTSSGNTIYF	TGTGCCAGCAGAGGGGACACCAGCTCTGGAAACACCATATATTTT
-	TRBV7-6	TRBJ1-1	-	CASSLGVGRDYVTEAFF	TGTGCCAGCAGCTTAGGAGTTGGACGGGACTATGTCACTGAAGCTTTCTTT
-	TRBV7-3	TRBJ2-1	-	CASSLTRGGPDNEQFF	TGTGCCAGCAGCTTAACTAGGGGGGGCCCGGACAATGAGCAGTTCTTC
few	TRBV2	TRBJ2-7	TRBD1	CASSPDRTSSYEQYF	TGTGCCAGCAGCCCGGACAGGACGAGCTCCTACGAGCAGTACTTC
-	TRBV18	TRBJ1-2	-	CASSLYLDGNYGYTF	TGTGCCAGCTCACTATATCTCGACGGGAACTATGGCTACACCTTC
-	TRBV7-2	TRBJ2-1	-	CASSLSRISYNEQFF	TGTGCCAGCAGCTTATCCAGGATCTCCTACAATGAGCAGTTCTTC
-	TRBV6-2/TRBV6-3	TRBJ1-6	-	CASSPAAYNSPLHF	TGTGCCAGCAGCCCGGCAGCCTATAATTCACCCCTCCACTTT
few	TRBV7-8	TRBJ2-7	-	CASSIHLNEQYF	TGTGCCAGCAGCATCCACTTGAACGAGCAGTACTTC
-	TRBV28	TRBJ1-2	TRBD1	CASMPPGQSYGYTF	TGTGCCAGCATGCCCCCGGGACAGTCCTATGGCTACACCTTC
-	TRBV5-5	TRBJ1-5	TRBD1	CASSLDTGDRNQPQHF	TGTGCCAGCAGCCTCGATACAGGGGACCGCAATCAGCCCCAGCATTTT
-	TRBV9	TRBJ2-1	TRBD2	CASSVGPGGYNEQFF	TGTGCCAGCAGCGTAGGACCGGGAGGGTACAATGAGCAGTTCTTC
few	TRBV19	TRBJ2-2	-	CASIGRWQGNSGELFF	TGTGCCAGTATTGGGCGCTGGCAGGGGAACTCCGGGGAGCTGTTTTTT
-	TRBV11-3	TRBJ2-7	TRBD2	CASRTSGLVYEQYF	TGTGCCAGCAGGACTAGCGGGCTGGTATACGAGCAGTACTTC
-	TRBV18	TRBJ1-5	TRBD1	CASSPTGDGNQPQHF	TGTGCCAGCTCGCCGACAGGGGATGGCAATCAGCCCCAGCATTTT
-	TRBV19	TRBJ2-7	TRBD2	CASSTVLPTSGRIYEQYF	TGTGCCAGTAGTACCGTACTCCCGACTAGCGGGAGAATTTACGAGCAGTACTTC
-	TRBV11-3	TRBJ1-4	TRBD1	CASSLDEGQGLEKLFF	TGTGCCAGCAGCTTAGATGAGGGACAGGGTCTGGAAAAACTGTTTTTT
-	TRBV13	TRBJ2-1	-	CASSLVSRRSDNEQFF	TGTGCCAGCAGCTTAGTGTCTAGGAGGAGCGACAATGAGCAGTTCTTC
-	TRBV11-3	TRBJ1-2	-	CASSLGADYGYTF	TGTGCCAGCAGCTTGGGGGCAGACTATGGCTACACCTTC
-	TRBV7-3	TRBJ2-3	-	CASSYPGADTQYF	TGTGCCAGCAGCTATCCAGGGGCGGATACGCAGTATTTT
-	TRBV28	TRBJ1-4	-	CASSFGATNEKLFF	TGTGCCAGCAGTTTTGGAGCAACTAATGAAAAACTGTTTTTT
-	TRBV24-1	TRBJ2-1	-	CATSDFKGNSYNEQFF	TGTGCCACCAGTGATTTTAAGGGGAACTCCTACAATGAGCAGTTCTTC
-	TRBV6-5	TRBJ1-5	TRBD1	CASSRGADSSVQHF	TGTGCCAGCTCCAGGGGGGCCGATTCTTCCGTCCAGCATTTT
-	TRBV30	TRBJ1-2	-	CAWSHVNYGYTF	TGTGCCTGGAGTCATGTGAACTATGGCTACACCTTC
-	TRBV11-2	TRBJ1-1	-	CASSSIRGTEAFF	TGTGCCAGCAGCTCAATCCGGGGGACTGAAGCTTTCTTT
-	TRBV6-5	TRBJ1-3	-	CASSLGAYSGNTIYF	TGTGCCAGCAGCCTTGGGGCCTACTCTGGAAACACCATATATTTT
-	TRBV7-2	TRBJ2-1	-	CASSFGGRGEQFF	TGTGCCAGCAGCTTCGGGGGTCGGGGCGAGCAGTTCTTC
-	TRBV9	TRBJ2-7	TRBD2	CASSPRAGGPHEQYF	TGTGCCAGCAGCCCTAGGGCGGGGGGGCCCCACGAGCAGTACTTC
once	TRBV18	TRBJ2-5	TRBD1	CASSPPGQGEGTQYF	TGTGCCAGCTCACCACCGGGACAGGGGGAAGGGACCCAGTACTTC
-	TRBV11-3	TRBJ2-3	TRBD2	CASSLGGTSGTDTQYF	TGTGCCAGCAGCTTAGGGGGGACTAGCGGGACAGATACGCAGTATTTT
few	TRBV6-6	TRBJ1-2	TRBD1	CASSTGQSAPGYTF	TGTGCCAGCAGTACGGGACAGTCGGCCCCTGGCTACACCTTC
-	TRBV6-2/TRBV6-3	TRBJ2-1	TRBD2	CASSRPSGLLERFSYNEQFF	TGTGCCAGCAGTCGCCCTAGCGGTCTACTAGAAAGATTCTCCTACAATGAGCAGTTCTTC
-	TRBV18	TRBJ2-3	-	CASSPFAGSSTQYF	TGTGCCAGCTCACCATTTGCGGGAAGCTCTACGCAGTATTTT
-	TRBV28	TRBJ2-4	-	CASSLDRRPGVNIQYF	TGTGCCAGCAGTTTAGATCGGCGGCCGGGAGTAAACATTCAGTACTTC